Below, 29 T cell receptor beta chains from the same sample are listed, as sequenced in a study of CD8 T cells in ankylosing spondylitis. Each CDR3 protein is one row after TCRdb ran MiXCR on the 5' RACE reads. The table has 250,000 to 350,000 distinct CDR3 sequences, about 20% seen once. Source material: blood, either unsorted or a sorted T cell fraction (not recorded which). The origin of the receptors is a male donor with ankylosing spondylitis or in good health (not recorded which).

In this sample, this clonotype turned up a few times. The CDR3 sequence is CASSIKVGPYNEQFF. The CDR3 coding sequence is TGTGCCAGCAGCATTAAAGTCGGGCCCTACAATGAGCAGTTCTTC. This chain uses TRBV7-3 with TRBJ2-1; D uncertain. The germline V gene encodes CDR1 SGHTA and CDR2 FQGTGA. V gave up 5 bases and J gave up 2 bases, with 13 bases separating them. The CDR3 totals 15 residues.

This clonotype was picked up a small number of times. The DNA for the CDR3 is TGCAGTGCTAGCCCCAGGAGTCCCCTGAACTCTGGGGCCAACGTCCTGACTTTC. Translated, it gives CSASPRSPLNSGANVLTF. The V call is TRBV20-1, the J call TRBJ2-6; D is undetermined. CDR1 is DFQATT and CDR2 is SNEGSKA in the germline V gene (reference sequence). The CDR3 contains 18 residues. V was pared by 3 bases and J by 0 bases, with 18 bases between.

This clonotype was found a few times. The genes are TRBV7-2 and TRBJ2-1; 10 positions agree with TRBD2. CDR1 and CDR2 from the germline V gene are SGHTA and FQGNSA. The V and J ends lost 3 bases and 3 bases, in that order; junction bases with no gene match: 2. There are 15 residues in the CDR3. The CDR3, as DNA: TGTGCCAGCAGCTTCCTAGCGGGAGACTACAATGAGCAGTTCTTC. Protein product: CASSFLAGDYNEQFF.

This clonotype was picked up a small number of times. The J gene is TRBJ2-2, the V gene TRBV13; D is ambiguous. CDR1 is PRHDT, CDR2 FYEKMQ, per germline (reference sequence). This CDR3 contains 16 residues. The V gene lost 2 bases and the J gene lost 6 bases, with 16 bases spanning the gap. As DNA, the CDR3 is TGTGCCAGCAGCTTACGGCAGGCTCTTGACGCCGGGGAGCTGTTTTTT. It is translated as CASSLRQALDAGELFF. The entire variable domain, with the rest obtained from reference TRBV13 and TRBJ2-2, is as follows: AAGVIQSPRHLIKEKRETATLKCYPIPRHDTVYWYQQGPGQDPQFLISFYEKMQSDKGSIPDRFSAQQFSDYHSELNMSSLELGDSALYFCASSLRQALDAGELFFGEGSRLTVL.

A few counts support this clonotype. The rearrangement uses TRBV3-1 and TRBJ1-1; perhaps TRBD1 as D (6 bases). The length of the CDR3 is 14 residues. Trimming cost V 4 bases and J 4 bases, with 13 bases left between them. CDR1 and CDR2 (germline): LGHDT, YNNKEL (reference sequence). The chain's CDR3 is CASSRSRGGTEAFF. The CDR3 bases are TGTGCCAGCAGCCGAAGTAGGGGGGGCACTGAAGCTTTCTTT.

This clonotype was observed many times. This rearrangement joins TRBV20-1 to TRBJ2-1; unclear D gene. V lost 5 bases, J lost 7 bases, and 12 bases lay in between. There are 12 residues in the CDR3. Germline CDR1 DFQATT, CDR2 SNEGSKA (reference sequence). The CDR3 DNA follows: TGCAGTGCTGGAAAGGGAAGAAATGAGCAGTTCTTC. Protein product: CSAGKGRNEQFF.

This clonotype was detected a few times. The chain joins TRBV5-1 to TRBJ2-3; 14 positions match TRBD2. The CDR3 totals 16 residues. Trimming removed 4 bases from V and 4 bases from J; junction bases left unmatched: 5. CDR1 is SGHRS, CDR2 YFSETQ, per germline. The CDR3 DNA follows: TGCGCCAGCAGCCAGGGACTAGCGGGGGCCGCAGATACGCAGTATTTT. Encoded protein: CASSQGLAGAADTQYF. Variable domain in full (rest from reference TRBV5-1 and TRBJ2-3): KAGVTQTPRYLIKTRGQQVTLSCSPISGHRSVSWYQQTPGQGLQFLFEYFSETQRNKGNFPGRFSGRQFSNSRSEMNVSTLELGDSALYLCASSQGLAGAADTQYFGPGTRLTVL.

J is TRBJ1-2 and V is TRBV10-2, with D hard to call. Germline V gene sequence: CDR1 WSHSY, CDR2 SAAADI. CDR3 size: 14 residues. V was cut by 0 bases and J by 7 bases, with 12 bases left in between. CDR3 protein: CASSESEPWGGYTF. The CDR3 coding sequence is TGCGCCAGCAGTGAGTCGGAGCCCTGGGGTGGCTACACCTTC.

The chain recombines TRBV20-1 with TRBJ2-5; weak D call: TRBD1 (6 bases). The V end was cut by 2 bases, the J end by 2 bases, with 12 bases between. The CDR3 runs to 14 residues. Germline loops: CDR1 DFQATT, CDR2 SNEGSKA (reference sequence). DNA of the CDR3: TGCAGTGCTAGACGAGGGGGTAGTCAAGAGACCCAGTACTTC. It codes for CSARRGGSQETQYF.

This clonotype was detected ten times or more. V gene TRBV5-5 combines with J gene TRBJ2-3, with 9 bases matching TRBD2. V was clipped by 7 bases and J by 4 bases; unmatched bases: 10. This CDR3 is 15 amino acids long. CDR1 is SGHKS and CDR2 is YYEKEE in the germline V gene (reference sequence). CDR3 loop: CASGIGVAGADTQYF. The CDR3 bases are TGTGCCAGCGGAATAGGGGTAGCGGGAGCAGATACGCAGTATTTT.

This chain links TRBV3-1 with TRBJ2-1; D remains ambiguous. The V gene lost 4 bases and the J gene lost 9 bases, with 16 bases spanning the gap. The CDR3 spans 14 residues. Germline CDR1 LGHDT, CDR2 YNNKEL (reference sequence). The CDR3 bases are TGTGCCAGCAGCCCCTACCCCAGGCGGAGTGAGCAGTTCTTC. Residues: CASSPYPRRSEQFF.

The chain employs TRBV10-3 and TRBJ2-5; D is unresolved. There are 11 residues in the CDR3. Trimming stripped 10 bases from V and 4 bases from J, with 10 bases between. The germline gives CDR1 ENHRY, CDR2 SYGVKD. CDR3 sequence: CATLAGETQYF. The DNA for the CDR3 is TGTGCCACCCTCGCCGGAGAGACCCAGTACTTC.

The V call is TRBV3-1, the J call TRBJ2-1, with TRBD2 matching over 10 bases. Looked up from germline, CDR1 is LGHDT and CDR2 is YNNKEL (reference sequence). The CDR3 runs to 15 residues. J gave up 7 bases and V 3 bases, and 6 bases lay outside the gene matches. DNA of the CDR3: TGTGCCAGCAGCCAGGGACTAGCGAAGGGAAATGAGCAGTTCTTC. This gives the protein CASSQGLAKGNEQFF.

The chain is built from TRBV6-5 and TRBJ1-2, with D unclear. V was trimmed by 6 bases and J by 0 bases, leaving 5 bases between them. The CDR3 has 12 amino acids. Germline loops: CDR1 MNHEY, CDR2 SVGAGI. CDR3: CASRRSNYGYTF. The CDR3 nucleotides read TGTGCCAGCAGGCGGTCTAACTATGGCTACACCTTC.

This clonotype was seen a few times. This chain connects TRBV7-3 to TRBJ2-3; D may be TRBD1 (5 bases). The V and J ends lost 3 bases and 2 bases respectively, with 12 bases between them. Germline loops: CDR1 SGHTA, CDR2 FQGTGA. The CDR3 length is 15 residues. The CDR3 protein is CASSFRVGDTDTQYF. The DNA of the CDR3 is TGTGCCAGCAGCTTCAGGGTAGGGGACACAGATACGCAGTATTTT.

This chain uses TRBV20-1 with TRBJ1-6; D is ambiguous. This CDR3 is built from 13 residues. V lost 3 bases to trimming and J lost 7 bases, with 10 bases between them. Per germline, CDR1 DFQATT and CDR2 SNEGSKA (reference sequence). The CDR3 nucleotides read TGCAGTGCTAGGCCCCCCGGGAATTCACCCCTCCACTTT. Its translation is CSARPPGNSPLHF.

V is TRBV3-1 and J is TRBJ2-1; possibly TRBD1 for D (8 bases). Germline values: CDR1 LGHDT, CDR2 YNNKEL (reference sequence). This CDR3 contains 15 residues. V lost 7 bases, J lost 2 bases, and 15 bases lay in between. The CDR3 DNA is TGTGCCAGCAAACAGGGGGGGGCGACCTACAATGAGCAGTTCTTC. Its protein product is CASKQGGATYNEQFF.

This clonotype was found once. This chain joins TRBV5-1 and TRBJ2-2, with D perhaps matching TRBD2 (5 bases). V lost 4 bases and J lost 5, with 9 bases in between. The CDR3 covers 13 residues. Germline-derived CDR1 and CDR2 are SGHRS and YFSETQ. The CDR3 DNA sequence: TGCGCCAGCAGCGTAACTAGTACCGGGGAGCTGTTTTTT. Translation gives CASSVTSTGELFF.

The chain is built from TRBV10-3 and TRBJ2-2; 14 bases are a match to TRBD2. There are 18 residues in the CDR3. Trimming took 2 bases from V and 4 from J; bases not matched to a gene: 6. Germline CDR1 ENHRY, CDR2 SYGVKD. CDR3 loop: CAISETGLAGVSTGELFF. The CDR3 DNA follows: TGTGCCATCAGTGAGACGGGACTAGCGGGAGTAAGCACCGGGGAGCTGTTTTTT.

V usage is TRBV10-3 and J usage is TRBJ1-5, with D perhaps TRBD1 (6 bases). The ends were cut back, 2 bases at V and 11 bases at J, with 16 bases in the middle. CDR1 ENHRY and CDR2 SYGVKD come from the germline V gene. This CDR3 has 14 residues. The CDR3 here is CAISETGQSQAQHF. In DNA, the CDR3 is TGTGCCATCAGTGAGACGGGACAATCCCAAGCCCAGCATTTT.

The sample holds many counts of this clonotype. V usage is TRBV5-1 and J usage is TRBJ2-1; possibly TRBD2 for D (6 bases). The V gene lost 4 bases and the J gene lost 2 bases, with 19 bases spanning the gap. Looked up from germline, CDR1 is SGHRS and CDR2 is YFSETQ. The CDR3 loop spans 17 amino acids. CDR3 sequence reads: CASSPNPDGGAYNEQFF. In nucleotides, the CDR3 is TGCGCCAGCAGCCCGAACCCAGACGGGGGAGCCTACAATGAGCAGTTCTTC.

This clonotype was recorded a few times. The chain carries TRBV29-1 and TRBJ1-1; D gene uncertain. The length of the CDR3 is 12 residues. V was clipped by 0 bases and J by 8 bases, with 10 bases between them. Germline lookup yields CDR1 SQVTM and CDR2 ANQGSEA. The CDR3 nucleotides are TGCAGCGTTGAAGATTATGGGAGAGAAGCTTTCTTT. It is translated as CSVEDYGREAFF.

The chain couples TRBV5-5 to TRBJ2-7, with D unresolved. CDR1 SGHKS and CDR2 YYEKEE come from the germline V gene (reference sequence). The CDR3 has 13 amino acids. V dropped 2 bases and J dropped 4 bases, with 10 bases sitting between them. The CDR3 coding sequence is TGTGCCAGCAGCTTAGTCGACGTTTACGAGCAGTACGTC. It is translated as CASSLVDVYEQYV.

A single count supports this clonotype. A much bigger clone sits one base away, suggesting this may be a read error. Here the CDR3 DNA reads TGTGCCAACAGCCTATACTTCACTGAAGCTTTCTTT. Its protein product is CANSLYFTEAFF. The V and J genes are TRBV12-3 or TRBV12-4 and TRBJ1-1, with unresolved D. V shed 10 bases and J shed 4 bases, with 13 bases lying between them. This CDR3 has 12 amino acids.

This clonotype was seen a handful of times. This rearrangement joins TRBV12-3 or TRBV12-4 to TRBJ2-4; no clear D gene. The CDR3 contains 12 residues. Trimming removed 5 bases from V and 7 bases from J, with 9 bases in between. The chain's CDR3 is CASSPPGNIQYF. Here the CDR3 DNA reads TGTGCCAGCAGTCCCCCCGGGAACATTCAGTACTTC.

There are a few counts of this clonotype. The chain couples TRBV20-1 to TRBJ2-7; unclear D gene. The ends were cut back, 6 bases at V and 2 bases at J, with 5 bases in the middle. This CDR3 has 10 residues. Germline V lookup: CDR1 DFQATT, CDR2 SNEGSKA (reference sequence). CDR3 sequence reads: CSAIPYEQYV. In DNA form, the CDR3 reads TGCAGTGCGATACCCTACGAGCAGTACGTC.

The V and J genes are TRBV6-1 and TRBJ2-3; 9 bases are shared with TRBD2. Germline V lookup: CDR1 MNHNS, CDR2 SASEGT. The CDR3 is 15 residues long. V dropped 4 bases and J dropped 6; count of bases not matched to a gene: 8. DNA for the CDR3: TGTGCCAGCAGTGCGCGGGAGGGCCGTCCCGATACGCAGTATTTT. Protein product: CASSAREGRPDTQYF.

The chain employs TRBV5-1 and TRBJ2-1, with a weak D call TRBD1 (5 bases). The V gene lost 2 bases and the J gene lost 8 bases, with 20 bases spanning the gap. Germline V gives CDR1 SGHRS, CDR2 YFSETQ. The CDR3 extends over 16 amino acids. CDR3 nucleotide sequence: TGCGCCAGCAGCTTAGTAAAACAGGCAGGATACCATGAGCAGTTCTTC. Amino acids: CASSLVKQAGYHEQFF.

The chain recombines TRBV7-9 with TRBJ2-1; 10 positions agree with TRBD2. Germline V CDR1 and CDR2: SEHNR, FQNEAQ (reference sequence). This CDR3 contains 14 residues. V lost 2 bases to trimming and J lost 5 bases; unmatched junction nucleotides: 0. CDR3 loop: CASSLLAGDNEQFF. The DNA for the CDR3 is TGTGCCAGCAGCTTACTAGCGGGGGACAATGAGCAGTTCTTC.